This entry lists 4 T cell receptor beta chains sequenced from one sample in a study of CD8+CD57+ T cells in acquired aplastic anemia. For sequencing, patients were chosen who had shown expansion of CD8+CD57+ cells by flow cytometry. Researchers used genomic DNA as the template to profile TCR beta VDJ and CDR3. In TCRdb, the reads were re-called with MiXCR into one record per CDR3 protein. Of approximately 130,000 distinct CDR3 sequences in the sample, over 30% are singletons; the top ten hold over 2%. The sample was sorted CD4+, CD8+, or CD8+CD57+ T cells (not recorded which) from PBMCs. All receptors come from a human donor with aplastic anemia.

V usage is TRBV20-1 and J usage is TRBJ1-6; 7 nucleotides match TRBD1. The CDR3 contains 16 residues. The V gene's germline CDR1 is DFQATT and CDR2 SNEGSKA (reference sequence). V was pared by 4 bases and J by 8 bases, with 14 bases of the junction left unmatched. CDR3 in DNA: TGCAGTGCTACATACCGGGGCAGGGGGAAAGATTCACCCCTCCACTTT. It translates to CSATYRGRGKDSPLHF.

The chain has TRBV29-1 and TRBJ1-1, with D maybe TRBD1 (5 bases). This CDR3 comprises 13 residues. Per germline, CDR1 SQVTM and CDR2 ANQGSEA. Trimming took off 4 bases at V and 3 bases at J, with 12 bases between the two ends. CDR3 protein: CSVGRGTDTEAFF. Written as DNA, the CDR3 is TGCAGCGTTGGGCGAGGGACGGACACTGAAGCTTTCTTT.

A single count supports this clonotype. V and J are TRBV6-5 and TRBJ2-6, with D unclear. Trimming pared 5 bases from V and 5 bases from J, leaving 13 bases between. The length of the CDR3 is 15 residues. Germline-derived CDR1 and CDR2 are MNHEY and SVGAGI. For the CDR3, the DNA is TGTGCCAGCAGTCACGGCGTTTCTAGGGCCAACGTCCTGACTTTC. Its protein product is CASSHGVSRANVLTF.

Concerning this clonotype itself: A much larger clone lies one base from this, so it may be a read error. This chain connects TRBV19 to TRBJ1-5, with TRBD1 as a possible D gene (5 bases). Germline CDR1 is LNHDA and CDR2 is SQIVND (reference sequence). V was shortened by 4 bases and J by 4 bases, with 5 bases between the two germline ends. The CDR3 length is 12 residues. Here the CDR3 DNA reads TGTGCCAGTAGTACAGGGAATCAGCCCCAGCATTTT. Protein: CASSTGNQPQHF.